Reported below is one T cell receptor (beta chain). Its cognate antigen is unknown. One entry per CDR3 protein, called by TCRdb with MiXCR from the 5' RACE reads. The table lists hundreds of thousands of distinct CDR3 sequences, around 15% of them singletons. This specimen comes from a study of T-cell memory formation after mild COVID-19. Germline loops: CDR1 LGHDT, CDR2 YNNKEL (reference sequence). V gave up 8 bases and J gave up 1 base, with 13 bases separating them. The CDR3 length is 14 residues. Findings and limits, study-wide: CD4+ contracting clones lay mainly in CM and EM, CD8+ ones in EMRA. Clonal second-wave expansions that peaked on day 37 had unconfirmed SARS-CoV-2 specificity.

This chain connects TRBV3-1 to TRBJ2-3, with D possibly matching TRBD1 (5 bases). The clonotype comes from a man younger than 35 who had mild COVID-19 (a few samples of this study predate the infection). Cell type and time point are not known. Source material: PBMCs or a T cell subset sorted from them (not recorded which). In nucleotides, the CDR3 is TGTGCCAGCTCAGCCCAGGGCGGCACAGATACGCAGTATTTT. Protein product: CASSAQGGTDTQYF.